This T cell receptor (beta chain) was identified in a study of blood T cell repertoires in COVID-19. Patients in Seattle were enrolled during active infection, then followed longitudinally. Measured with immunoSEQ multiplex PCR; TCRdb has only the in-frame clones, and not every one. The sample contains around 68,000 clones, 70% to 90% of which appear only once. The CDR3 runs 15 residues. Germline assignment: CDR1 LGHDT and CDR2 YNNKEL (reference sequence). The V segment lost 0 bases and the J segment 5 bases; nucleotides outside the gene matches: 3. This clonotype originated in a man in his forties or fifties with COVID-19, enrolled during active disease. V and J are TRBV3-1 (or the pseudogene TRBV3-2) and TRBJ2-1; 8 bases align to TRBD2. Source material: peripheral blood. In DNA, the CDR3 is TGTGCCAGCAGCCAAGAAGCGGGGGAAAACAATGAGCAGTTCTTC. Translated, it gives CASSQEAGENNEQFF.